This TCR beta chain is from a study of blood T cell repertoires in COVID-19. About the research overall: COVID-19 samples from acute and convalescent phases originated in the United States, Italy and Spain. T cells, B-cell-depleted T cells, or PBMCs supplied cDNA or gDNA.

Per the germline V gene, CDR1 is ENHRY and CDR2 is SYGVKD. The CDR3 has 13 residues. Trimming shortened V by 4 bases and J by 1 base, and 7 bases separated the two germline ends. Per the authors' pipeline: Estimates of nucleated cell counts were drawn from the amplification of reference gene primers. TCRdb's table, derived via immunoSEQ multiplex PCR, lists solely in-frame clones and lacks some. V and J calls and clone size are copied from that table; D and trimming were computed from the DNA. The table has about 74,000 clones, around nine tenths seen once. The TCR originated in a woman of 80 years or more with active or convalescent COVID-19. The sample comprised peripheral blood. The chain uses TRBV10-3 and TRBJ2-5; D is undetermined. This chain's CDR3 is CAISVNSQETQYF. The CDR3 nucleotides read TGTGCCATCAGTGTAAACTCCCAAGAGACCCAGTACTTC.